The 18 T cell receptor beta chains given below trace back to one sample, sequenced in a study of molecular identifiers for immune sequencing clone quantification. TCRdb re-called the PCR reads with MiXCR, one entry per CDR3 protein. The sample comprises roughly 40,000 distinct CDR3 sequences, about a fifth of which are singletons, and roughly 6.9% rests with the top ten. The sequenced material came from naive CD8+ T cells from blood, with Jurkat cell RNA spiked in. The subset denotes: FACS-sorted CD8+CD4-CCR7+CD45RA+ naive T cells. Receptor source: a human donor in good health. Some libraries in this study had Jurkat cell RNA spiked in.

This clonotype was seen only a few times. The chain joins TRBV4-1 to TRBJ2-7, with 8 positions matching TRBD1. Trimming cost V 2 bases and J 2 bases; bases outside gene matches: 8. The CDR3 has 16 residues. The germline gives CDR1 MGHRA, CDR2 YSYEKL. This CDR3 is CASSQFGTGRTYEQYF. The CDR3, as DNA: TGCGCCAGCAGCCAATTCGGGACAGGCAGGACCTACGAGCAGTACTTC.

The J gene is TRBJ2-3, the V gene TRBV9; D possibly matches TRBD1 or TRBD2 (5 bases each). V was trimmed by 2 bases and J by 10 bases, leaving 17 bases between them. The CDR3 has 14 amino acids. Germline values: CDR1 SGDLS, CDR2 YYNGEE. The CDR3 nucleotides read TGTGCCAGCAGCGTGGGGCCGGGACCCCGGGCGCAGTATTTT. This sequence encodes CASSVGPGPRAQYF.

This clonotype has at least ten counts. The V call is TRBV13, the J call TRBJ2-5; no firm D call. Looked up from germline, CDR1 is PRHDT and CDR2 is FYEKMQ (reference sequence). Trimming took off 7 bases at V and 3 bases at J, with 15 bases between the two ends. This CDR3 is 14 amino acids long. CDR3 sequence: CASTKPTGKETQYF. In DNA form, the CDR3 reads TGTGCCAGCACCAAACCCACGGGCAAAGAGACCCAGTACTTC.

A note on this clonotype: This could be a read error, since a much larger clone is one nucleotide away. V is TRBV9 and J is TRBJ2-1, with 9 bases identical to TRBD2. Germline-derived CDR1 and CDR2 are SGDLS and YYNGEE. The CDR3 extends over 15 amino acids. The trim removed 4 bases at V and 8 bases at J, leaving 10 bases unmatched. This CDR3 is CASSPSAGGGHEQFF. CDR3 bases: TGTGCCAGCAGCCCCTCGGCGGGAGGGGGACATGAGCAGTTCTTC.

This clonotype was counted at least ten times. This chain links TRBV28 with TRBJ2-2; TRBD1 or TRBD2 may be the D gene (6 bases each). Germline V gives CDR1 MDHEN, CDR2 SYDVKM. CDR3 length equals 14 residues. The V gene lost 2 bases and the J gene lost 5 bases, with 9 bases spanning the gap. The CDR3 reads CASSLRGRTGELFF. The CDR3 bases are TGTGCCAGCAGTTTACGGGGGCGGACCGGGGAGCTGTTTTTT. The full variable domain, completed using reference TRBV28 and TRBJ2-2, is DVKVTQSSRYLVKRTGEKVFLECVQDMDHENMFWYRQDPGLGLRLIYFSYDVKMKEKGDIPEGYSVSREKKERFSLILESASTNQTSMYLCASSLRGRTGELFFGEGSRLTVL.

This clonotype was seen at least ten times. The chain employs TRBV20-1 and TRBJ2-2; 7 bases align to TRBD2. CDR3 length: 16 residues. Germline lookup yields CDR1 DFQATT and CDR2 SNEGSKA (reference sequence). With 4 bases clipped from V and 5 bases from J, the junction kept 13 bases outside the gene matches. The CDR3 sequence: CSAIPPRLADTGELFF. DNA of the CDR3: TGCAGTGCTATACCCCCCAGGCTAGCGGATACCGGGGAGCTGTTTTTT.

This clonotype was seen a handful of times. The V and J genes are TRBV14 and TRBJ2-2; TRBD2 agrees at 10 bases. The CDR3 contains 17 residues. Trimming at V came to 1 base and at J to 5 bases, leaving 7 bases not matched to a gene. Germline CDR1 is SGHDN and CDR2 is FVKESK. CDR3 DNA sequence: TGTGCCAGCAGCCAAGTGTCTAGCGGGAGAGGTACCGGGGAGCTGTTTTTT. This encodes CASSQVSSGRGTGELFF. The variable domain in full, with the rest retrieved from reference TRBV14 and TRBJ2-2, is EAGVTQFPSHSVIEKGQTVTLRCDPISGHDNLYWYRRVMGKEIKFLLHFVKESKQDESGMPNNRFLAERTGGTYSTLKVQPAELEDSGVYFCASSQVSSGRGTGELFFGEGSRLTVL.

This clonotype was seen only once. One base away lies a much larger clone, so this may be a sequencing read error. The V and J genes are TRBV27 and TRBJ2-3; weak D call: TRBD1 (6 bases). This CDR3 region has 14 residues. Trimming pared 5 bases from V and 8 bases from J, leaving 17 bases between. In germline, CDR1 is MNHEY, CDR2 SMNVEV (reference sequence). The CDR3 nucleotides read TGTGCCAGCAGTCCAGCAGGGCAGGGGAGTACGCAGTATTTT. This gives the protein CASSPAGQGSTQYF.

Points on this clonotype: A much larger clone is a single base away; this may be a read error. The chain employs TRBV7-8 and TRBJ2-2; the D gene is possibly TRBD1 (6 bases). CDR1 and CDR2 from the germline V gene are SGHVS and FQNEAQ. Deletions cut 6 bases from V and 2 bases from J, with 13 bases between. The CDR3 extends over 15 amino acids. CDR3 in amino acids: CASSWGTTNTGELFF. The CDR3 DNA follows: TGTGCCAGCAGTTGGGGGACAACAAACACCGGGGAGCTGTTTTTT.

The V call is TRBV7-2, the J call TRBJ2-1, with 11 bases lining up with TRBD2. The CDR3 consists of 17 residues. Germline CDR1 and CDR2: SGHTA and FQGNSA. The V gene end was trimmed by 5 bases and the J gene end by 2 bases; junction bases not matched to a gene: 8. In DNA, the CDR3 is TGTGCCAGCAGCCAAAGACTAGCGGGAACCCCCTACAATGAGCAGTTCTTC. Protein: CASSQRLAGTPYNEQFF.

This clonotype was seen a handful of times. The chain carries TRBV9 and TRBJ2-5; TRBD1 matches at 7 bases. The CDR3 is 14 residues long. The V and J ends lost 0 bases and 6 bases, in that order; junction bases with no gene match: 5. Germline V gives CDR1 SGDLS, CDR2 YYNGEE. The CDR3 DNA reads TGTGCCAGCAGCGTAGAAGGGGGCGTTCAGACCCAGTACTTC. This gives the protein CASSVEGGVQTQYF.

This clonotype is a singleton in its sample. A junction boundary mismatches the germline segment, possibly from a read error. The chain couples TRBV5-5 to TRBJ2-7; 11 bases fit TRBD2. Germline CDR1 is SGHKS and CDR2 is YYEKEE (reference sequence). This CDR3 comprises 14 residues. The CDR3 coding sequence is TGCGCCAGCAGCTTACTAGCGGGAGCCTACGGGCAGTACTTC. Protein sequence: CASSLLAGAYGQYF.

This clonotype was found many times. The chain employs TRBV28 and TRBJ2-1; 12 bases are shared with TRBD2. The ends lost 8 bases at V and 6 bases at J; junction bases unmatched: 11. Germline lookup yields CDR1 MDHEN and CDR2 SYDVKM. There are 16 residues in the CDR3. DNA for the CDR3: TGTGCCAGCGAGCCTTTAGGACTAGCGGGGATCAATGAGCAGTTCTTC. Translated, it gives CASEPLGLAGINEQFF.

The sample holds many counts of this clonotype. This chain connects TRBV7-6 to TRBJ2-3; D possibly corresponds to TRBD1 (6 bases). The V and J ends lost 1 base and 5 bases respectively, with 7 bases between them. CDR1 and CDR2 (germline): SGHVS, FNYEAQ. There are 13 residues in the CDR3. This CDR3 is CASSLETGDTQYF. The CDR3 bases are TGTGCCAGCAGCTTAGAGACAGGAGATACGCAGTATTTT.

In its sample, this clonotype was seen many times. The chain combines TRBV9 with TRBJ1-5, with TRBD1 matching 8 bases. The V gene end was trimmed by 0 bases and the J gene end by 4 bases; junction bases not matched to a gene: 3. The CDR3 contains 15 residues. Germline CDR1 reads SGDLS; CDR2 reads YYNGEE. CDR3 sequence reads: CASSVGTGPNQPQHF. CDR3 nucleotide sequence: TGTGCCAGCAGCGTAGGGACAGGGCCTAATCAGCCCCAGCATTTT.

This clonotype was observed many times. The chain recombines TRBV27 with TRBJ2-3; no firm D call. The CDR3 runs to 13 residues. V lost 8 bases to trimming and J lost 2 bases, with 11 bases between them. Germline lookup yields CDR1 MNHEY and CDR2 SMNVEV (reference sequence). The chain's CDR3 is CASAIFLTDTQYF. DNA for the CDR3: TGTGCCAGCGCAATATTTCTCACAGATACGCAGTATTTT.

This clonotype was detected ten times or more. This chain connects TRBV20-1 to TRBJ2-3, with 13 nucleotides matching TRBD2. Germline V gene data show CDR1 as DFQATT and CDR2 as SNEGSKA (reference sequence). After removal of 6 bases from V and 1 base from J, the junction contained 4 bases not matched to a gene. The CDR3 loop spans 15 amino acids. The CDR3 protein is CSAEGLAGRTDTQYF. The CDR3 nucleotides are TGCAGTGCCGAGGGACTAGCGGGGCGCACAGATACGCAGTATTTT.

Many counts were recorded for this clonotype. V gene TRBV7-9 combines with J gene TRBJ2-6; TRBD2 agrees at 7 bases. The CDR3 covers 17 residues. Trimming removed 3 bases from V and 0 bases from J; junction bases left unmatched: 5. Germline CDR1 reads SEHNR; CDR2 reads FQNEAQ (reference sequence). In DNA form, the CDR3 reads TGTGCCAGCAGCTTGGCGGGAGCCCCCTCTGGGGCCAACGTCCTGACTTTC. It yields the protein CASSLAGAPSGANVLTF. Combining the CDR3 with reference TRBV7-9 and TRBJ2-6 gives the whole variable domain DTGVSQNPRHKITKRGQNVTFRCDPISEHNRLYWYRQTLGQGPEFLTYFQNEAQLEKSRLLSDRFSAERPKGSFSTLEIQRTEQGDSAMYLCASSLAGAPSGANVLTFGAGSRLTVL.